A single sample gave rise to the 13 T cell receptor beta chains below, sequenced in a study of cytomegalovirus exposure and HLA in healthy donors. The PCR employed 60 Vbeta primers together with 13 Jbeta primers. Some clones are missing from TCRdb's copy, which holds only in-frame ones; the method was immunoSEQ multiplex PCR. In the table there are some 76,000 clones, roughly 90% of which are singletons. Sequencing was performed on PBMCs. The receptor source for this set is a woman aged 25 to 39 in good health and CMV-seronegative.

The CDR3 coding sequence is TGCGCCAGCAGCTTCGGAGCGGGAGAAGGCGATGAGCAGTACTTC. This gives the protein CASSFGAGEGDEQYF. This rearrangement joins TRBV5-1 to TRBJ2-5, with 8 bases matching TRBD2. Germline CDR1 SGHRS, CDR2 YFSETQ. Trimming took 2 bases from V and 11 from J; bases not matched to a gene: 14. This CDR3 is 15 amino acids long.

The rearrangement joins TRBV5-1 to TRBJ2-1; D is perhaps TRBD1 (6 bases). The CDR3 spans 13 residues. V was shortened by 4 bases and J by 8 bases, with 13 bases between the two germline ends. The germline CDR1 and CDR2 sequences are SGHRS and YFSETQ. CDR3 sequence: CASSPRGIHEQFF. CDR3 bases: TGCGCCAGCAGCCCCAGGGGAATCCATGAGCAGTTCTTC.

The rearrangement links TRBV2 to TRBJ1-1; 7 bases match TRBD1. The germline V gene has CDR1 SNHLY and CDR2 FYNNEI. The V segment lost 4 bases and the J segment 1 base; nucleotides outside the gene matches: 0. The CDR3 covers 13 residues. The CDR3 DNA follows: TGTGCCAGCAGTGGGGACAGGAACACTGAAGCTTTCTTT. It codes for CASSGDRNTEAFF.

This chain joins TRBV29-1 and TRBJ1-4; 8 bases fit TRBD1. The germline gives CDR1 SQVTM, CDR2 ANQGSEA. The ends lost 7 bases at V and 3 bases at J; junction bases unmatched: 4. This CDR3 is 13 amino acids long. The CDR3 region is CSAGQGANEKLFF. CDR3 DNA sequence: TGCAGCGCCGGACAGGGAGCTAATGAAAAACTGTTTTTT.

J is TRBJ2-3 and V is TRBV19; D possibly corresponds to TRBD1 (5 bases). V dropped 5 bases and J dropped 4 bases, with 13 bases sitting between them. The germline gives CDR1 LNHDA, CDR2 SQIVND (reference sequence). The CDR3 is 14 residues long. The CDR3 loop reads CASSVRAGPDTQYF. In DNA form, the CDR3 reads TGTGCCAGTAGTGTCAGGGCAGGCCCAGATACGCAGTATTTT.

The chain couples TRBV7-2 to TRBJ2-7, with 11 bases fitting TRBD2. This CDR3 is built from 15 residues. Germline loops: CDR1 SGHTA, CDR2 FQGNSA. The V and J ends lost 0 bases and 3 bases, in that order; junction bases with no gene match: 1. As DNA, the CDR3 is TGTGCCAGCAGCTTAGCGGGGACTAGCGGCTACGAGCAGTACTTC. Translation: CASSLAGTSGYEQYF.

CDR3 in amino acids: CATSPLAVSSYNEQFF. The CDR3, as DNA: TGTGCCACCAGCCCACTAGCGGTGAGCTCCTACAATGAGCAGTTCTTC. The chain is built from TRBV15 and TRBJ2-1; 8 positions agree with TRBD2. The CDR3 spans 16 residues. Trimming cost V 5 bases and J 0 bases; bases outside gene matches: 6. CDR1 and CDR2 (germline): LNHNV, YYDKDF (reference sequence).

CDR3 in amino acids: CASSQVTASGTDTQYF. As DNA, the CDR3 is TGTGCCAGCAGCCAAGTCACGGCTAGCGGCACAGATACGCAGTATTTT. This chain connects TRBV4-2 to TRBJ2-3; perhaps TRBD2 as D (6 bases). CDR1 is LGHNA and CDR2 is YNFKEQ in the germline V gene. The CDR3 is 16 amino acids. Deletions cut 1 base from V and 1 base from J, with 12 bases between.

The chain combines TRBV19 with TRBJ2-1; possibly TRBD1 for D (6 bases). V dropped 0 bases and J dropped 4 bases, with 10 bases sitting between them. Germline lookup yields CDR1 LNHDA and CDR2 SQIVND (reference sequence). This CDR3 region has 15 residues. CDR3 residues: CASSIERDMYNEQFF. The CDR3, as DNA: TGTGCCAGTAGTATAGAGAGGGACATGTACAATGAGCAGTTCTTC.

The chain combines TRBV9 with TRBJ2-2, with a possible D match to TRBD1 (6 bases). CDR1 and CDR2 from the germline V gene are SGDLS and YYNGEE. This CDR3 contains 17 residues. The ends were cut back, 4 bases at V and 7 bases at J, with 23 bases in the middle. For the CDR3, the DNA is TGTGCCAGCAGCCCCCGAGAGTGGGGGCTGACGGGCGGGGAGCTGTTTTTT. As protein: CASSPREWGLTGGELFF.

This chain connects TRBV19 to TRBJ2-3; TRBD2 might be the D (5 bases). This CDR3 spans 15 amino acids. V shed 3 bases and J shed 2 bases, with 12 bases lying between them. The V gene's germline CDR1 is LNHDA and CDR2 SQIVND (reference sequence). CDR3 sequence (DNA): TGTGCCAGTAGTATCGGAGGATATAACACAGATACGCAGTATTTT. Protein sequence: CASSIGGYNTDTQYF.

The J gene is TRBJ1-4, the V gene TRBV15; unclear D gene. CDR1 is LNHNV and CDR2 is YYDKDF in the germline V gene (reference sequence). With 1 base removed from V and 2 bases from J, the gap between germline ends came to 11 bases. This CDR3 has 16 residues. The CDR3 here is CATSRAGGLTNEKLFF. The CDR3 nucleotides are TGTGCCACCAGCAGAGCGGGAGGGCTCACTAATGAAAAACTGTTTTTT.

CDR3 nucleotide sequence: TGTGCCAGCAGCCCCAAATCCACGGCGGCCAGCGATGAGCAGTTCTTC. Translated, it gives CASSPKSTAASDEQFF. The chain has TRBV27 and TRBJ2-1; no clear D. The CDR3 is made up of 16 amino acids. CDR1 MNHEY and CDR2 SMNVEV come from the germline V gene (reference sequence). V shed 6 bases and J shed 8 bases, with 23 bases lying between them.